This T cell receptor (beta chain) was identified during a study of OX40 agonist ivuxolimab in advanced cancers. Measured with immunoSEQ multiplex PCR; TCRdb has only the in-frame clones, and not every one. The sample holds around 80,000 clones, about nine tenths seen once. The sequence came from an adult with an advanced solid tumor such as melanoma, head and neck, liver or kidney cancer. Sequences were derived from CD4+ or CD8+ T cells sorted from blood, sampled in a trial of the OX40 agonist ivuxolimab.

This CDR3 is CASSGRDAGYTF. The CDR3 DNA follows: TGTGCCAGCAGCGGACGCGACGCTGGCTACACCTTC. J is TRBJ1-2 and V is TRBV13; D is unresolved. V gave up 5 bases and J gave up 7 bases, with 11 bases separating them. Germline loops: CDR1 PRHDT, CDR2 FYEKMQ (reference sequence). This CDR3 has 12 residues. Using reference TRBV13 and TRBJ1-2 for the parts outside the CDR3, the full variable domain is AAGVIQSPRHLIKEKRETATLKCYPIPRHDTVYWYQQGPGQDPQFLISFYEKMQSDKGSIPDRFSAQQFSDYHSELNMSSLELGDSALYFCASSGRDAGYTFGSGTRLTVV.